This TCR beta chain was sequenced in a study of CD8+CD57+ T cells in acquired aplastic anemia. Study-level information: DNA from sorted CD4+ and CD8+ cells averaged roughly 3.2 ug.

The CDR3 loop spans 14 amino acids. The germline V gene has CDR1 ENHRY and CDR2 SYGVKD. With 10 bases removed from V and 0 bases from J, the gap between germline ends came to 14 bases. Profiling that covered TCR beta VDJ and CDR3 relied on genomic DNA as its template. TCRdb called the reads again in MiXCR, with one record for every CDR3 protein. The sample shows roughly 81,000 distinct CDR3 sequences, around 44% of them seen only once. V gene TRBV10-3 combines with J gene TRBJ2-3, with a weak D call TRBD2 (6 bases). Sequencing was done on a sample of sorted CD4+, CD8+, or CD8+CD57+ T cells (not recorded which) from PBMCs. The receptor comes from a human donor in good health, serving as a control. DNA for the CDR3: TGTGCCACCCAACGGAGCGGGAGCACAGATACGCAGTATTTT. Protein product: CATQRSGSTDTQYF.